The rows below give T cell receptor beta chains drawn from one sample of a study of CD8 T cells in Susac syndrome. MiXCR, applied by TCRdb to the immunoSEQ multiplex PCR reads, yields one record per CDR3 protein. Found here are under 550,000 distinct CDR3 sequences, around 85% of them singletons; the top ten hold about 0.12%. The sequencing sample was made of CD8+ T cells from PBMCs. The receptors were sampled from a human donor with multiple sclerosis. The CDR3 runs from the conserved cysteine through the conserved F or W. D genes are given only for firm matches. Size tells how often a clone was seen (once, few, many) or the class of an expanded clone, and some rows leave it out.

J: TRBJ2-3; V: TRBV27; D: .; size: .; DNA: TGTGCCAGCGGACCAGGGACTTCTAGCACAGATACGCAGTATTTT; CDR3: CASGPGTSSTDTQYF
J: TRBJ1-2; V: TRBV29-1; D: .; size: .; DNA: TGCAGCGTTGAAAAGCAGGGTGGCTACACCTTC; CDR3: CSVEKQGGYTF
J: TRBJ2-1; V: TRBV23-1; D: .; size: .; DNA: TGCGCCAGCAGTCAAGCTCGGGACCCATTAGAGCAGTTCTTC; CDR3: CASSQARDPLEQFF
J: TRBJ2-3; V: TRBV12-3/TRBV12-4; D: .; size: .; DNA: TGTGCCAGCAGCCGGGTGGAGGGCGGCGGAGATACGCAGTATTTT; CDR3: CASSRVEGGGDTQYF
J: TRBJ2-3; V: TRBV30; D: .; size: .; DNA: TGTGCCTGGAGTGTAGGGGGGGATGACACAGATACGCAGTATTTT; CDR3: CAWSVGGDDTDTQYF
J: TRBJ1-1; V: TRBV6-1; D: .; size: .; DNA: TGTGCCAGCAGAAAAAGGGCAGGGGACCCACAAATTAACACTGAAGCTTTCTTT; CDR3: CASRKRAGDPQINTEAFF
J: TRBJ2-3; V: TRBV5-1; D: .; size: .; DNA: TGCGCCAGCAGCTTTGACGCGGACGAACCGGCTTCCGAAGATACGCAGTATTTT; CDR3: CASSFDADEPASEDTQYF
J: TRBJ2-7; V: TRBV3-1; D: TRBD1; size: .; DNA: TGTGCCAGCAGCCAAGATCGGGGGCAGGGGGCGCGGAACGAGCAGTACTTC; CDR3: CASSQDRGQGARNEQYF
J: TRBJ1-5; V: TRBV2; D: TRBD1; size: .; DNA: TGTGCCAGCGGACAGGTCCCAAGCAATCAGCCCCAGCATTTT; CDR3: CASGQVPSNQPQHF
J: TRBJ2-7; V: TRBV4-1; D: TRBD2; size: few; DNA: TGCGCCAGCAGCCATCTTAGCGGGGGATCCTACGAGCAGTACTTC; CDR3: CASSHLSGGSYEQYF
J: TRBJ1-4; V: TRBV29-1; D: TRBD1; size: .; DNA: TGCAGCGTTGAAGTGGGAAAGGACAGGGGGAATGAAAAACTGTTTTTT; CDR3: CSVEVGKDRGNEKLFF
J: TRBJ2-5; V: TRBV5-6; D: TRBD2; size: few; DNA: TGTGCCAGCAGCCAATTAACTAGCGGCCAAGAGACCCAGTACTTC; CDR3: CASSQLTSGQETQYF
J: TRBJ2-2; V: TRBV29-1; D: .; size: .; DNA: TGCAGCGTTGAAGCGGGGGGCAAGGACACCGGGGAGCTGTTTTTT; CDR3: CSVEAGGKDTGELFF
J: TRBJ1-1; V: TRBV5-1; D: .; size: few; DNA: TGCGCCAGCAGCTTTGTGGGGCTCAACACTGAAGCTTTCTTT; CDR3: CASSFVGLNTEAFF
J: TRBJ1-5; V: TRBV3-1; D: .; size: .; DNA: TGTGCCAGCACCCCGGGCGTAGGGCAGCCCCAGCATTTT; CDR3: CASTPGVGQPQHF
J: TRBJ1-2; V: TRBV29-1; D: .; size: .; DNA: TGCAGCGTTGATGATGTCTATGGCTACACCTTC; CDR3: CSVDDVYGYTF
J: TRBJ1-2; V: TRBV28; D: .; size: .; DNA: TGTGCCAGCAGTTTCATCCCAGGGGGCTACACCTTC; CDR3: CASSFIPGGYTF
J: TRBJ2-2; V: TRBV7-7; D: .; size: .; DNA: TGTGCTAGCAGCGAACATGGCGTGGGGAGGAAGCGATCCGGGGAGCTGTTTTTT; CDR3: CASSEHGVGRKRSGELFF
J: TRBJ2-6; V: TRBV11-1; D: .; size: .; DNA: TGTGCCAGCAGCTGCAGCCCCGGCGCGGCAGGGTGCTCTCCTGGGGCCAACGTCCTGACTTTC; CDR3: CASSCSPGAAGCSPGANVLTF
J: TRBJ1-2; V: TRBV18; D: .; size: .; DNA: TGTGCCAGCTCACCATCGGACAGCGTATTCGAAAACTATGGCTACACCTTC; CDR3: CASSPSDSVFENYGYTF
J: TRBJ2-7; V: TRBV4-1; D: .; size: .; DNA: TGCGCCAGCAGCCTAATAGATTTCTACGAGCAGTACTTC; CDR3: CASSLIDFYEQYF
J: TRBJ2-7; V: TRBV11-2; D: .; size: .; DNA: TGTGCCAGCAGCTTAGATCCGACTGGCCTCGAGCAGTACTTC; CDR3: CASSLDPTGLEQYF
J: TRBJ2-7; V: TRBV20-1; D: TRBD2; size: .; DNA: TGCAGTGCGGAAGCGATGCGGGAGGGAGCCTACGAGCAGTACTTC; CDR3: CSAEAMREGAYEQYF
J: TRBJ2-7; V: TRBV27; D: TRBD2; size: .; DNA: TGTGCCAGCAGCCCGGGACTAGCGGGATCCGAGTACTTC; CDR3: CASSPGLAGSEYF
J: TRBJ1-2; V: TRBV6-1; D: .; size: .; DNA: TGTGCCAGCAGTGAAGCGCTCACAGGCTACACCTTC; CDR3: CASSEALTGYTF
J: TRBJ1-4; V: TRBV6-5; D: TRBD1; size: .; DNA: TGTGCCAGCAGTTACGCGACAGGGAGTAATGAAAAACTGTTTTTT; CDR3: CASSYATGSNEKLFF
J: TRBJ2-4; V: TRBV13; D: TRBD2; size: once; DNA: TGTGCCAGCAGCTCACTAGCGGGGGACGACAAAAACATTCAGTACTTC; CDR3: CASSSLAGDDKNIQYF
J: TRBJ1-4; V: TRBV4-1; D: TRBD1; size: .; DNA: TGCGCCAGCAGCCAAACAGGGGGCTCTAGTGAAAAACTGTTTTTT; CDR3: CASSQTGGSSEKLFF
J: TRBJ2-7; V: TRBV7-2; D: TRBD2; size: few; DNA: TGTGCCAGCAGCTCTAGCGGCTCTACCTCCTACGAGCAGTACTTC; CDR3: CASSSSGSTSYEQYF
J: TRBJ2-2; V: TRBV6-1; D: .; size: .; DNA: TGTGCCAGCACCCTGGGGGAGGGGGCGAGCGGGGAGCTGTTTTTT; CDR3: CASTLGEGASGELFF
J: TRBJ2-1; V: TRBV9; D: TRBD2; size: .; DNA: TGTGCCAGCAGCGTAGGAGATAGCGGGAGTGAGGACAATGAGCAGTTCTTC; CDR3: CASSVGDSGSEDNEQFF
J: TRBJ1-4; V: TRBV29-1; D: .; size: .; DNA: TGCAGCGCCTGGGACGCTCAGGGGTTCACTAATGAAAAACTGTTTTTT; CDR3: CSAWDAQGFTNEKLFF